The next 20 T cell receptor beta chains were all read from a single sample in a study of T cell clonality in common variable immunodeficiency. The study's findings and limits: Common variable immunodeficiency TCR beta sequences reportedly had fewer deletions and N-nucleotide insertions.

The assay was immunoSEQ multiplex PCR, and TCRdb's table has in-frame clones only and misses some. The profile covers around 19,000 clones, none occurring a single time. Their specific antigens are unknown. Material: peripheral blood mononuclear cells. These receptors were obtained from a human donor with common variable immunodeficiency.

With regard to this clone: The CDR3 end falls 3 residues outside the read, so it is completed with the germline J gene. V is TRBV7-6 and J is TRBJ1-2; D is perhaps TRBD1 (5 bases). There are 17 residues in the CDR3. The germline V and J ends were trimmed by 1 base and 0 bases, with 15 bases remaining between them. Germline CDR1 reads SGHVS; CDR2 reads FNYEAQ. This CDR3 reads CASSLGRGTAANYGYTF. The CDR3 DNA, read in part, is TGTGCCAGCAGCTTAGGGCGGGGGACGGCCGCTAACTATGGC.

This clone was observed a few times. The read stops 3 residues short of the end of the CDR3; the missing end is completed from the germline J gene. This chain links TRBV7-2 with TRBJ2-3; 7 nucleotides line up with TRBD2. This CDR3 comprises 16 residues. In germline, CDR1 is SGHTA, CDR2 FQGNSA. The J segment lost 2 bases and the V segment lost 0 bases, leaving 5 bases of the junction unmatched. Incomplete CDR3 DNA: TGTGCCAGCAGCTTAGCCGGCGGGGGAACCACAGATACG. Protein sequence: CASSLAGGGTTDT. In full, the CDR3 is CASSLAGGGTTDTQYF. The full variable domain, with the rest looked up from reference TRBV7-2 and TRBJ2-3, is GAGVSQSPSNKVTEKGKDVELRCDPISGHTALYWYRQSLGQGLEFLIYFQGNSAPDKSGLPSDRFSAERTGGSVSTLTIQRTQQEDSAVYLCASSLAGGGTTDTQYFGPGTRLTVL.

As to this clone: The CDR3 is cut off 3 residues early in the read; its end comes from the germline J gene. V gene TRBV6-2 or TRBV6-3 combines with J gene TRBJ1-5; the D gene is possibly TRBD1 (6 bases). The CDR3 runs 13 residues. Germline CDR1 MNHEY, CDR2 SVGEGT. The ends were cut back, 5 bases at V and 4 bases at J, with 9 bases in the middle. CDR3 bases read: TGTGCCAGCAGTCGACAGGTTAATCAGCCC. Protein: CASSRQVNQP. The whole CDR3 sequence is CASSRQVNQPQHF.

This clone was counted only a few times. The DNA ends 3 residues before the CDR3 does, and the rest of the CDR3 is filled in from the germline J gene. This chain connects TRBV20-1 to TRBJ2-1; 7 bases agree with TRBD1. Germline V CDR1 and CDR2: DFQATT, SNEGSKA (reference sequence). V was pared by 5 bases and J by 4 bases, with 14 bases of the junction left unmatched. The CDR3 consists of 16 residues. The CDR3: CSAEPEYRDSYNEQFF. CDR3 bases read: TGCAGTGCTGAACCTGAATACCGGGACAGTTACAATGAG.

This clone was found many times. The CDR3 end is not reached by the read, which stops 3 residues before it; the germline J gene fills it in. The chain links TRBV14 to TRBJ1-4; D might be TRBD1 (5 bases). The germline V and J ends were trimmed by 3 bases and 0 bases, with 20 bases remaining between them. Germline V CDR1 and CDR2: SGHDN, FVKESK. The CDR3 covers 19 residues. CDR3 region: CASSHLGAGRHATNEKLFF. The covered CDR3 bases are TGTGCCAGCAGCCACCTTGGGGCAGGACGGCATGCAACTAATGAAAAA.

This clone turned up a few times. The CDR3 extends 3 residues past the end of the read, so its final part is completed from the germline J gene. This chain uses TRBV6-2 or TRBV6-3 with TRBJ1-1, with a possible D match to TRBD1 (6 bases). Per the germline V gene, CDR1 is MNHEY and CDR2 is SVGEGT. V lost 2 bases, J lost 5 bases, and 12 bases lay in between. The CDR3 spans 14 residues. CDR3 residues: CASSYGGSRTEAFF. The sequenced part of the CDR3 DNA is TGTGCCAGCAGTTACGGGGGCTCGAGGACTGAA.

The table lists this clone with many counts. The sequenced fragment ends 3 residues before the CDR3 boundary, so the rest is inferred from the germline J gene. This chain links TRBV20-1 with TRBJ2-7; a weak D match, TRBD2 (6 bases). In germline, CDR1 is DFQATT, CDR2 SNEGSKA (reference sequence). The germline V and J ends were trimmed by 6 bases and 0 bases, with 15 bases remaining between them. The CDR3 runs to 14 residues. This chain's CDR3 is CSATGTLSSYEQYF. The CDR3 bases that were read are TGCAGTGCAACCGGGACTTTGAGCTCCTACGAG.

This clone came up many times. Sequencing ends 3 residues short of the CDR3 end; the germline J gene provides the rest. The chain is built from TRBV16 and TRBJ1-4; 8 bases are a match to TRBD1. CDR3 size: 15 residues. V trimming: 2 bases; J trimming: 5 bases; junction bases outside the gene matches: 4. Germline V gene lookup returns CDR1 KGHSY and CDR2 FQNENV. CDR3 sequence: CASSQGTGRNEKLFF. The covered CDR3 bases are TGTGCCAGCAGCCAAGGGACAGGTCGGAATGAAAAA.

This clone turned up a few times. CDR3 region: CASSLVRNTGELFF. Partial CDR3 DNA: TGTGCCAGCAGCTTAGTGCGGAACACCGGGGAG. This chain uses TRBV13 with TRBJ2-2, with D hard to call. Coverage ceases 3 residues before the CDR3 finishes, and the germline J gene fills in the end. With 1 base removed from V and 1 base from J, the gap between germline ends came to 4 bases. The V gene's germline CDR1 is PRHDT and CDR2 FYEKMQ (reference sequence). The CDR3 sequence is 14 residues long.

Of note for this clone: Sequencing ends 3 residues short of the CDR3 end; the germline J gene provides the rest. The J gene is TRBJ2-3, the V gene TRBV19; 9 nucleotides agree with TRBD2. CDR3 length: 16 amino acids. Germline V lookup: CDR1 LNHDA, CDR2 SQIVND (reference sequence). The V gene end was trimmed by 1 base and the J gene end by 0 bases; junction bases not matched to a gene: 2. The CDR3 bases that were read are TGTGCCAGTAGTATAGGGACTAGCGTGAGCACAGATACG. The encoded protein is CASSIGTSVSTDT. The complete CDR3 protein is CASSIGTSVSTDTQYF. Complete variable domain (other parts from reference TRBV19 and TRBJ2-3): DGGITQSPKYLFRKEGQNVTLSCEQNLNHDAMYWYRQDPGQGLRLIYYSQIVNDFQKGDIAEGYSVSREKKESFPLTVTSAQKNPTAFYLCASSIGTSVSTDTQYFGPGTRLTVL.

This clone appeared a few times. The CDR3 goes on 3 residues after the read ends, and that part is filled in from the germline J gene. This chain connects TRBV19 to TRBJ2-2, with D maybe TRBD1 (6 bases). V shed 5 bases and J shed 3 bases, with 22 bases lying between them. The CDR3 consists of 18 residues. Germline loops: CDR1 LNHDA, CDR2 SQIVND (reference sequence). The part of the CDR3 DNA that was read is TGTGCCAGTAGTTCGGCAGGGGTCGGATTCAGCGACACCGGGGAG. It yields the protein CASSSAGVGFSDTGE. The whole CDR3 is CASSSAGVGFSDTGELFF. The variable domain in full, completed from reference TRBV19 and TRBJ2-2, reads DGGITQSPKYLFRKEGQNVTLSCEQNLNHDAMYWYRQDPGQGLRLIYYSQIVNDFQKGDIAEGYSVSREKKESFPLTVTSAQKNPTAFYLCASSSAGVGFSDTGELFFGEGSRLTVL.

To note about this clone: The CDR3 end is not reached by the read, which stops 3 residues before it; the germline J gene fills it in. V gene TRBV20-1 combines with J gene TRBJ1-1, with D possibly matching TRBD1 (5 bases). The CDR3 is 13 amino acids. Germline lookup yields CDR1 DFQATT and CDR2 SNEGSKA (reference sequence). V lost 6 bases and J 6 bases, leaving 17 bases between the germline ends. The covered CDR3 bases are TGCAGTGCCATTCAACCAGGGTGTTCTGAA. Its protein is CSAIQPGCSE. From start to end, the CDR3 is CSAIQPGCSEAFF.

This clone was counted at least ten times. Read coverage stops 3 residues before the CDR3 terminus; the germline J gene supplies the remainder. This chain joins TRBV5-6 and TRBJ2-1, with TRBD2 matching 9 bases. J gave up 1 base and V 6 bases, and 2 bases lay outside the gene matches. This CDR3 contains 14 residues. Germline CDR1 reads SGHDT; CDR2 reads YYEEEE. The CDR3 reads CASTGLASYNEQFF. The CDR3 DNA, read in part, is TGTGCCAGCACCGGACTAGCGTCCTACAATGAG.

Remarks on this clone: The missing CDR3 end, 3 residues past where the read stops, is filled in from the germline J gene. V and J are TRBV29-1 and TRBJ1-2, with TRBD1 matching over 8 bases. The germline V gene has CDR1 SQVTM and CDR2 ANQGSEA. The junction had 9 bases not matched to a gene; V was cut back by 1 base and J by 5 bases. This CDR3 is 15 amino acids long. CDR3 DNA (partial): TGCAGCGTTGAAGCCCTTCGACAGGGGAAATATGGC. Amino acids: CSVEALRQGKYG. The whole CDR3 region reads CSVEALRQGKYGYTF.

This clone was recorded many times. The read halts 3 residues ahead of the CDR3 end, with the missing end drawn from the germline J gene. The rearrangement uses TRBV10-3 and TRBJ1-5; 8 bases fit TRBD1. The V gene end was trimmed by 3 bases and the J gene end by 1 base; junction bases not matched to a gene: 11. Germline CDR1 and CDR2: ENHRY and SYGVKD. This CDR3 has 18 residues. Incomplete CDR3 DNA: TGTGCCATCAGTGAATGGGCAGGGGGCTCTAACAGCAATCAGCCC. The encoded protein is CAISEWAGGSNSNQP. The entire CDR3 reads CAISEWAGGSNSNQPQHF.

This clone was counted between two and nine times. From the germline J gene comes the end of the CDR3, since the read stops 3 residues before it. The V call is TRBV7-2, the J call TRBJ2-1, with TRBD2 as a possible D gene (6 bases). The CDR3 totals 14 residues. V shed 4 bases and J shed 8 bases, with 15 bases lying between them. The germline V gene has CDR1 SGHTA and CDR2 FQGNSA. The CDR3: CASSSSSPGDEQFF. The CDR3 bases that were read are TGTGCCAGCAGCTCCTCCTCGCCGGGGGATGAG. Together with reference TRBV7-2 and TRBJ2-1, the CDR3 gives the full variable domain: GAGVSQSPSNKVTEKGKDVELRCDPISGHTALYWYRQSLGQGLEFLIYFQGNSAPDKSGLPSDRFSAERTGGSVSTLTIQRTQQEDSAVYLCASSSSSPGDEQFFGPGTRLTVL.

This clone has only a few counts. Sequencing ends 3 residues short of the CDR3 end; the germline J gene provides the rest. The genes are TRBV20-1 and TRBJ2-7; D is unresolved. CDR3 length: 11 residues. Trimming took off 5 bases at V and 2 bases at J, with 7 bases between the two ends. Germline V lookup: CDR1 DFQATT, CDR2 SNEGSKA (reference sequence). The sequenced part of the CDR3 DNA is TGCAGTGCTCTGTCTGCCTACGAG. It codes for CSALSAYE. The CDR3 as a whole reads CSALSAYEQYF.

On this clone: The sequenced fragment ends 3 residues before the CDR3 boundary, so the rest is inferred from the germline J gene. The V gene is TRBV30, the J gene TRBJ2-1, with D unresolved. V shed 1 base and J shed 3 bases, with 7 bases lying between them. The CDR3 runs 13 residues. Looked up from germline, CDR1 is GTSNPN and CDR2 is SVGIG (reference sequence). The CDR3 sequence is CAWSAHNYNEQFF. CDR3 DNA, as far as it was read: TGTGCCTGGAGTGCACACAACTACAATGAG.

This clone appeared a few times. Read sequence stops 3 residues before the CDR3 end, and the germline J gene provides the missing end. V usage is TRBV2 and J usage is TRBJ2-1; 12 bases match TRBD2. From germline, CDR1 is SNHLY and CDR2 FYNNEI. V lost 8 bases, J lost 4 bases, and 6 bases stayed unmatched. The CDR3 sequence is 15 residues long. The CDR3 bases that were read are TGTGCCAGCTCGATCGGGACTAGCGGGTACAATGAG. Amino acids: CASSIGTSGYNE. The full CDR3 is CASSIGTSGYNEQFF.

For this clone: The CDR3 is cut off 3 residues early in the read; its end comes from the germline J gene. The chain links TRBV19 to TRBJ2-4; 7 positions agree with TRBD2. After removal of 1 base from V and 6 bases from J, the junction contained 6 bases not matched to a gene. Germline V gene lookup returns CDR1 LNHDA and CDR2 SQIVND (reference sequence). CDR3 length: 15 residues. CDR3: CASSIGSLAVNIQYF. The covered CDR3 bases are TGTGCCAGTAGTATAGGTTCCCTAGCGGTAAACATT.